This record looks at one T cell receptor (beta chain) sequence and its context. Its antigen is not known. The data originate from a study of cytomegalovirus exposure and HLA in healthy donors. Turning to the study itself: The 130 or so validation repertoires used the same platform as the 650 to 850 first-cohort repertoires (as reported by a later analysis). The study's findings and limits: A subsequent analysis found that TCR clusters from the first cohort also tended to co-occur in the approximately 130 validation repertoires, with 90% to 95% of cluster scores above 0. A list of 150 to 200 TCR beta chains associated with cytomegalovirus was given.

CDR3 length: 12 residues. Germline assignment: CDR1 GTSNPN and CDR2 SVGIG (reference sequence). The V gene lost 4 bases and the J gene lost 3 bases, with 7 bases spanning the gap. Repertoires were generated with immunoSEQ multiplex PCR, while TCRdb's copy carries only in-frame clones and drops some. The sample holds 150,000 to 200,000 clones; around 85% are singletons and the top ten take about 16%. The sequencing sample was made of PBMCs. This clonotype was obtained from a man aged 18-30 years in good health and CMV-seropositive. The rearrangement uses TRBV30 and TRBJ2-1, with D hard to call. CDR3 nucleotides: TGTGCCTGGAATCGAGGCTACAATGAGCAGTTCTTC. Its protein product is CAWNRGYNEQFF.